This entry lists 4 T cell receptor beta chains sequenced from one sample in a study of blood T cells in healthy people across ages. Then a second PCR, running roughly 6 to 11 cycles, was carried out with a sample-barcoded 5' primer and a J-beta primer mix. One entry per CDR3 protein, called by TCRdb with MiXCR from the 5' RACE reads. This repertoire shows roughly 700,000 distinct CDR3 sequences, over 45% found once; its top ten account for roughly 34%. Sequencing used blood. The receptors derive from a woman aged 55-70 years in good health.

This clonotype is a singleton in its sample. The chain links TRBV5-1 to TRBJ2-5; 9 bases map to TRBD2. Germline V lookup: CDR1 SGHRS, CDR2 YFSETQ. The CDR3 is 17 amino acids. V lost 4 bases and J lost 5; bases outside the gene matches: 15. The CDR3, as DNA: TGCGCCAGCAGCACTTCCTTGGCGGGAGGGCCTTGGGAGACCCAGTACTTC. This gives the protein CASSTSLAGGPWETQYF.

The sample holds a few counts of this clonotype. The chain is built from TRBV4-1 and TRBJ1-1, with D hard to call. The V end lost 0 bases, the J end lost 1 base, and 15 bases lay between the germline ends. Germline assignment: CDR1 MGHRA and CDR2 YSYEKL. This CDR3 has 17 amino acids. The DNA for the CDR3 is TGCGCCAGCAGCCAAGAACCCGGGCGGGCTACGAACACTGAAGCTTTCTTT. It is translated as CASSQEPGRATNTEAFF.

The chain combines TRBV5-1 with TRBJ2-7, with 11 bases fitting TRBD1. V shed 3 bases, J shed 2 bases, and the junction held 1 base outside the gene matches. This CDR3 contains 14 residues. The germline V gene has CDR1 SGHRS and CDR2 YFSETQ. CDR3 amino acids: CASSWTGGTYEQYF. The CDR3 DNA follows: TGCGCCAGCAGCTGGACAGGGGGCACCTACGAGCAGTACTTC.

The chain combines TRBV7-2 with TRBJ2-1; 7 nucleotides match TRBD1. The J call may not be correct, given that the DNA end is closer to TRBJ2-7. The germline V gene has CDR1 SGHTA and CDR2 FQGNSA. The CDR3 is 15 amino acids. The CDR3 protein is CASSVTGNSYNEQYF. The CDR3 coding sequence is TGTGCCAGCAGCGTGACAGGGAACTCCTACAATGAGCAGTACTTC.